Each of the 10 T cell receptor beta chains below was sequenced from the same sample in a study of T-cell reconstitution after alpha-beta-depleted transplantation in children. Using unique molecular identifiers, the investigators prepared the TCRbeta library. MiXCR was run by TCRdb on the PCR reads, yielding one entry per CDR3 protein. The profile shows about 540,000 distinct CDR3 sequences, around 20% of them singletons. The source material was PBMCs from the stem cell graft donor, sampled from the stem cell graft. The receptor set was obtained from a human donor who donated a stem cell graft to a child with acute lymphoblastic leukemia.

The chain couples TRBV27 to TRBJ1-5, with D hard to call. Trimming removed 4 bases at V and 9 bases at J, with 10 bases between. The germline V gene encodes CDR1 MNHEY and CDR2 SMNVEV (reference sequence). CDR3 length: 12 amino acids. CDR3 amino acids: CASSWRDGPQHF. CDR3 DNA sequence: TGTGCCAGCAGTTGGCGGGATGGGCCCCAGCATTTT.

This clonotype has just a few counts. The gene calls are TRBV20-1 and TRBJ2-2, with 10 bases aligning to TRBD2. Trimming took 3 bases from V and 5 from J; bases not matched to a gene: 3. Germline CDR1 and CDR2: DFQATT and SNEGSKA (reference sequence). This CDR3 is built from 14 residues. The CDR3, as DNA: TGCAGTGCTAGTATAGCGGGAGGAACCGGGGAGCTGTTTTTT. Translation gives CSASIAGGTGELFF.

This sequence joins TRBV7-3 and TRBJ1-1, with 11 bases matching TRBD1. V shed 5 bases and J 7 bases; nucleotides not matched to a gene: 12. CDR1 SGHTA and CDR2 FQGTGA come from the germline V gene. The CDR3 has 16 residues. The CDR3 DNA follows: TGTGCCAGCAGCAAATACGCCGGGACAGGGGGTCGTGAAGCTTTCTTT. It codes for CASSKYAGTGGREAFF.

The chain employs TRBV12-3 or TRBV12-4 and TRBJ2-1; no firm D call. This CDR3 has 10 residues. V was shortened by 5 bases and J by 9 bases, with 5 bases between the two germline ends. The chain's CDR3 is CASSQAEQFF. The CDR3 coding sequence is TGTGCCAGCAGTCAAGCTGAGCAGTTCTTC.

This clonotype has a handful of counts. The V call is TRBV29-1, the J call TRBJ2-1; D is uncertain. Trimming took 6 bases from V and 0 from J, leaving 18 bases between them. In germline, CDR1 is SQVTM, CDR2 ANQGSEA. This CDR3 has 16 amino acids. CDR3 in amino acids: CSVVVTLQSSYNEQFF. In DNA, the CDR3 is TGCAGCGTCGTAGTGACTCTTCAAAGCTCCTACAATGAGCAGTTCTTC.

The chain recombines TRBV4-2 with TRBJ2-7; D remains ambiguous. Germline loops: CDR1 LGHNA, CDR2 YNFKEQ. The CDR3 totals 16 residues. V was shortened by 0 bases and J by 0 bases, with 12 bases between the two germline ends. The CDR3: CASSQEIGLSSYEQYF. CDR3 DNA: TGTGCCAGCAGCCAAGAAATAGGGCTGAGCTCCTACGAGCAGTACTTC.

In this sample, this clonotype turned up a few times. V usage is TRBV5-4 and J usage is TRBJ2-1; 9 bases align to TRBD2. The germline CDR1 and CDR2 sequences are SGHNT and YYREEE (reference sequence). This CDR3 spans 13 amino acids. After removal of 4 bases from V and 10 bases from J, the junction contained 6 bases not matched to a gene. The CDR3 region is CASSQTSGWEQFF. In nucleotides, the CDR3 is TGTGCCAGCAGCCAGACTAGCGGTTGGGAGCAGTTCTTC.

V usage is TRBV15 and J usage is TRBJ1-2; D remains unclear. CDR3 length: 13 residues. Germline V gives CDR1 LNHNV, CDR2 YYDKDF (reference sequence). The germline V and J ends were trimmed by 1 base and 2 bases, with 5 bases remaining between them. The CDR3: CATSRGVNYGYTF. In DNA form, the CDR3 reads TGTGCCACCAGCAGAGGGGTCAACTATGGCTACACCTTC.

This clonotype was observed a few times. V and J are TRBV27 and TRBJ1-1; no clear D. Germline CDR1 MNHEY, CDR2 SMNVEV (reference sequence). This CDR3 is 14 amino acids long. V dropped 0 bases and J dropped 10 bases, with 15 bases sitting between them. CDR3 sequence reads: CASSLSGEMSTAFF. CDR3 DNA sequence: TGTGCCAGCAGTTTATCCGGGGAAATGAGTACAGCTTTCTTT.

This clonotype was observed a handful of times. V gene TRBV29-1 combines with J gene TRBJ1-1; 8 bases map to TRBD1. Germline trimming cut 5 bases from V and 3 bases from J; bases unmatched to any gene: 8. The CDR3 extends over 14 amino acids. Looked up from germline, CDR1 is SQVTM and CDR2 is ANQGSEA. CDR3: CSVQDRVLHTEAFF. As DNA, the CDR3 is TGCAGCGTTCAGGACAGGGTATTGCACACTGAAGCTTTCTTT.